This T cell receptor (beta chain) emerged from a study of blood T cell repertoires in COVID-19 (TCRdb year 2020). Concerning the study at large: Samples covering the acute and convalescent phases of COVID-19 were provided by collaborators in the United States, Italy and Spain. Deeply sampled blood TCRbeta repertoires from subjects exposed to, actively infected with, or recovered from COVID-19 were included in the dataset. The samples were drawn from two sources: the first 160 participants of the ongoing ImmuneRACE study, and 1,254 subjects contributed by 6 global collaborators. A de-identified subject ID, COVID-19 status, age in years and sex were almost always included in the sample metadata. The prospective study material was composed of cDNA or gDNA derived from T cells, B-cell-depleted T cells, or PBMCs. Where available, HLA class I and class II types were taken from metadata supplied by the sample provider and were not determined by assay-based typing. The repertoires were released in a freely available public database meant as a resource for research on the immune response to SARS-CoV-2. Here is what the overall study found, with its caveats: Clinical and demographic metadata were provided uncurated, with the amount varying by source and participant.

Collaborating institutions collected whole blood in K2EDTA tubes following their own protocols. Collaborator samples were shipped for TCRbeta analysis as frozen whole blood, isolated PBMCs, or DNA extracted from either sample type. On this clone itself: Its binding antigen is unknown. It has no much larger one-base neighbor in the sample; base qualities were not kept.

TCRbeta CDR3 regions were amplified from genomic DNA using the immunoSEQ Assay, a bias-controlled multiplex PCR. On the authors' methods: Within the assay, amplification of reference gene primers was used to estimate how many nucleated cells each sample contained. To quantify the absolute abundance of each unique TCRbeta CDR3 rearrangement, sequence reads were collapsed and filtered. For each sample, productive Simpson clonality was calculated by taking the square root of Simpson's diversity index across productive rearrangements. The clones in this table, taken by TCRdb from immuneACCESS, are in-frame only. Not every clone is retained; where verified, under half of the shortfall comes from an unresolved V gene, and the cause of the rest is unknown. The V and J calls and the clone size are those of that table, but D and trimming were determined from the DNA. Present in this sample are around 160,000 clones, about four fifths of which were seen just once. 7% to 10% of the sample lies in the top ten.

The CDR3 sequence holds 16 residues, the cysteine and phenylalanine included. Of the read, only the CDR3 DNA is kept; its 48 bases are in frame from base 1. V lost 5 bases and J lost 5 bases, and the count of bases not matched to a germline gene is 8. The germline V gene (reference sequence) sets CDR1 to LNHDA and CDR2 to SQIVND. This TCR was recovered from a human donor with acute or convalescent COVID-19. The donor label of this sample is uncertain. Source material: peripheral blood. Rearrangement joined TRBV19 to TRBJ2-3; 12 central bases correspond to TRBD2. The DNA is TGTGCCAGTAGTCTGACTAGCGGGGGTGGGGAAGATACGCAGTATTTT. It is translated as CASSLTSGGGEDTQYF.